The T cell receptor beta chain described here comes from a study of T cells in Graves' hyperthyroidism and ophthalmopathy (dated by TCRdb to about 2019). At the level of the whole study: Peripheral blood samples were taken at initial diagnosis, before any treatment was given. TCR V-J signatures able to tell the groups apart were searched for in a discovery cohort of 90 to 100 patients, of whom over 40 had Graves' ophthalmopathy and 55 to 60 had stable Graves' hyperthyroidism. Prospective prediction of ophthalmopathy was tested in an independent validation cohort of some 20 hyperthyroidism patients and some 17 patients who later progressed to ophthalmopathy. The 95 to 100 discovery patients were randomly split 7:3 into training and test sets. Thyroid tissue and blood T-cell repertoires from roughly six Graves' hyperthyroidism patients were also compared in the study. After sampling, hyperthyroidism patients received methimazole starting at 30 mg daily, and ophthalmopathy patients received high-dose intravenous methylprednisolone. TCR Vbeta CDR3 sequencing of some 140 peripheral blood samples (over 40 ophthalmopathy, roughly 74 hyperthyroidism and approximately 17 progressor patients) is reported in the paper. General study outcomes and caveats: A model built on a 13 V-J signature distinguished ophthalmopathy from stable hyperthyroidism, reaching about 88% sensitivity and about 81% specificity in cross-validation and 80%/75% in testing. In validation, progression to ophthalmopathy was predicted by the model with roughly 71% sensitivity and roughly 72% specificity, a median of approximately 6.5 months before onset. No statistical method was used to set the sample size in advance, and investigators knew the group allocation. Most expanded thyroid clonotypes (frequency above 0.001) were also detected in blood, suggesting blood repertoires may reflect thyroid immune responses.

Of note for this clonotype: The specificity of this receptor is unknown. No base qualities exist here, and no much larger clone lies one base off it.

Amplification of TCR beta CDR3 regions was carried out from RNA transcripts. The first round of RT-PCR for the TCR CDR3 was performed with the HTBI primer set and the Qiagen OneStep RT-PCR kit. Libraries were constructed in a second round of multiplex PCR, after which size selection and purification were carried out. Libraries were sequenced paired-end with 100 bp reads on an Illumina HiSeq2000. The authors' pipeline ran thus. SOAPnuke was used to process the raw data, throwing out any read that contained adapters or uncalled bases, had a mean Phred below 15, or lacked an exact constant-primer or identifier match. COPE v1.2.5 was used to merge the high-quality paired reads, and each unique nucleotide sequence was defined as a clonotype. MiTCR v1.1 was used to align clonotypes to the IMGT TRBV, TRBD and TRBJ reference segments. The analysis was restricted to V-J combinations with a frequency above 0.0001, which together covered 99.2% of the repertoires. The TCS score was defined as the ratio of F50 (clonal expansion) to E x V (chaos), calculated using BLOSUM62-based TCRdist between CDR3 peptides within each V-J. Welch's t-statistics and random forest reduced just over 500 V-J features to roughly 13, which were used in a naive Bayes classifier (R e1071). In-frame beta chains were kept once TCRdb had trimmed the public reads at Q25 with fastp and called clones with MiXCR. Each entry is one CDR3 protein sequence, shown with its most common DNA and genes. TCRdb's processing, not the authors', yielded these V and J calls. The sample table holds a few hundred thousand distinct CDR3 sequences, of which 13% to 15% were seen once. Clones ranked in the top ten supply about 14% of the sample.

Hyperthyroidism patients were aged 18 to 65 years and newly diagnosed, with disease duration of less than 2 months. Exclusion was applied to patients with uncontrolled infections, other autoimmune diseases, pregnancy or lactation. Diagnoses were based on clinical symptoms, serum thyroxine and TRAb, thyroid ultrasound and orbital computed tomography. Blood from progressor patients was drawn when they were first diagnosed with hyperthyroidism, before any ophthalmopathy symptoms appeared. PBMCs were isolated from about 10 ml of fresh peripheral blood by Ficoll-Paque density gradient centrifugation. Progressor patients were first diagnosed with Graves' hyperthyroidism and then developed ophthalmopathy during follow-up. Total RNA was extracted with Trizol reagent, and quality was checked on an Agilent 2100 Bioanalyzer. The sample comprised blood. The source is a woman aged 40 to 50 with Graves' hyperthyroidism that later progressed to Graves' ophthalmopathy.

The DNA is as follows: TGTGCCAGCAGCGACGCAGGGGGCTCCGGCTCTGGAAACACCATATATTTT. The translation is CASSDAGGSGSGNTIYF. Recombination linked TRBV12-3 or TRBV12-4 to TRBJ1-3, with 8 central nucleotides matching TRBD1. Germline trimming: 6 bases from V, 0 bases from J; junction bases outside gene matches: 10. Measured from the cysteine to the phenylalanine, the CDR3 is 17 residues long. Left in the record is the CDR3 DNA by itself, 51 bases read in frame from the first base.